This entry lists 10 T cell receptor beta chains sequenced from one sample in a study of CD8 T cells in ankylosing spondylitis. TCRdb re-called the 5' RACE reads with MiXCR, one entry per CDR3 protein. The sample records about 130,000 distinct CDR3 sequences, about a tenth being singletons. What was sequenced was blood, either unsorted or a sorted T cell fraction (not recorded which). The receptors stem from a male donor with ankylosing spondylitis or in good health (not recorded which).

This clonotype was detected only a few times. The V gene is TRBV5-1, the J gene TRBJ2-5; TRBD1 or TRBD2 may be the D gene (5 bases each). Between the trimmed V and J ends, which lost 4 bases and 2 bases, there was a span of 15 bases. Germline lookup yields CDR1 SGHRS and CDR2 YFSETQ. The CDR3 has 15 amino acids. CDR3 in DNA: TGCGCCAGCAGCAAGGGACGGGGAAGACAAGAGACCCAGTACTTC. Translation: CASSKGRGRQETQYF.

This clonotype showed up just a few times. This chain connects TRBV18 to TRBJ2-7; D gene ambiguous. The CDR3 consists of 12 residues. Deletions cut 5 bases from V and 4 bases from J, with 9 bases between. The germline gives CDR1 KGHSH, CDR2 LQKENI. The CDR3 protein is CASSWTKYEQYF. In DNA, the CDR3 is TGTGCCAGCTCATGGACGAAATACGAGCAGTACTTC.

With regard to this clonotype: A single base separates this from a much larger clone, so it may be a read error. The CDR3 does not close with the conserved phenylalanine or tryptophan, likely indicating a read error. The chain is built from TRBV6-2 or TRBV6-3 and TRBJ2-7, with D maybe TRBD2 (6 bases). CDR1 MNHEY and CDR2 SVGEGT come from the germline V gene. The CDR3 is 14 amino acids. V lost 6 bases to trimming and J lost 0 bases, with 12 bases between them. The CDR3 coding sequence is TGTGCCAGCAGGCGTCGGGACTCCTCCTACGAGCAGTACTTG. Translated, it gives CASRRRDSSYEQYL.

The V and J genes are TRBV20-1 and TRBJ1-2; D is uncertain. There are 12 residues in the CDR3. V was pared by 7 bases and J by 2 bases, with 11 bases between. Germline CDR1 reads DFQATT; CDR2 reads SNEGSKA (reference sequence). The CDR3 loop reads CSVAGPNYGYTF. CDR3 coding DNA: TGCAGTGTTGCTGGCCCAAACTATGGCTACACCTTC.

The chain carries TRBV5-1 and TRBJ2-7; maybe TRBD2 (6 bases). Trimming left V 4 bases short and J 0 bases short, with 23 bases between. Germline values: CDR1 SGHRS, CDR2 YFSETQ. The CDR3 length is 18 residues. DNA for the CDR3: TGCGCCAGCAGCGCGGTACGTGTTGAGACTAGGAGCTCCTACGAGCAGTACTTC. It codes for CASSAVRVETRSSYEQYF.

The chain employs TRBV3-1 and TRBJ2-5; D is possibly TRBD2 (6 bases). The CDR3 loop spans 15 amino acids. The germline V gene encodes CDR1 LGHDT and CDR2 YNNKEL (reference sequence). V gave up 10 bases and J gave up 1 base, with 19 bases separating them. The CDR3 loop is CATTGSLALQETQYF. The CDR3 DNA follows: TGTGCCACCACCGGTTCGCTAGCGCTCCAAGAGACCCAGTACTTC.

This clonotype was picked up a small number of times. The chain links TRBV5-5 to TRBJ2-2; weak D call: TRBD2 (6 bases). Germline values: CDR1 SGHKS, CDR2 YYEKEE (reference sequence). Trimming took off 0 bases at V and 2 bases at J, with 11 bases between the two ends. The CDR3 is 16 amino acids. CDR3 sequence: CASSLAGGVNTGELFF. In DNA form, the CDR3 reads TGTGCCAGCAGCTTGGCAGGCGGGGTTAACACCGGGGAGCTGTTTTTT.

The table lists this clonotype with many counts. The chain couples TRBV7-2 to TRBJ2-3; 10 nucleotides align to TRBD2. CDR3 length: 16 residues. V dropped 5 bases and J dropped 3; count of bases not matched to a gene: 8. The V gene's germline CDR1 is SGHTA and CDR2 FQGNSA. The CDR3 region has the DNA TGTGCCAGCAGCGCCAGCGGGAGGGCCGGGACAGATACGCAGTATTTT. Residues: CASSASGRAGTDTQYF.

The chain recombines TRBV5-1 with TRBJ2-5, with a tentative D call TRBD2 (5 bases). V was pared by 0 bases and J by 2 bases, with 8 bases between. CDR1 is SGHRS, CDR2 YFSETQ, per germline. CDR3 size: 14 residues. The CDR3 DNA sequence: TGCGCCAGCAGCTTGGGTCGGGAACAAGAGACCCAGTACTTC. It translates to CASSLGREQETQYF.

There are many counts of this clonotype. V gene TRBV20-1 combines with J gene TRBJ1-2, with a possible D match to TRBD1 (5 bases). Trimming removed 6 bases from V and 0 bases from J, with 14 bases in between. The CDR3 extends over 14 amino acids. CDR1 and CDR2 from the germline V gene are DFQATT and SNEGSKA (reference sequence). In nucleotides, the CDR3 is TGCAGTGCACCGGACAAGCCCACTAACTATGGCTACACCTTC. It translates to CSAPDKPTNYGYTF.